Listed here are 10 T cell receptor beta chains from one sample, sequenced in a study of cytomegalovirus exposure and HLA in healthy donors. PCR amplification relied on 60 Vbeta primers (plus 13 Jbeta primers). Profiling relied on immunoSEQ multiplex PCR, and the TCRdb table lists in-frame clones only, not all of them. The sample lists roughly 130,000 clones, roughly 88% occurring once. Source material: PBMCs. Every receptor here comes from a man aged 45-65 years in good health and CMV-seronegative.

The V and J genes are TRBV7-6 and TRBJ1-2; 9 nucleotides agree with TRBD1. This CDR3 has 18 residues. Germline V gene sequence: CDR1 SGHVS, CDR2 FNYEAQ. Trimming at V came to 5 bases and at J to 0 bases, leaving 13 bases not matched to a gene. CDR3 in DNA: TGTGCCAGCAGCCTTCGACAGGGGGGGAGTTCGGCTAACTATGGCTACACCTTC. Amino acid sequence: CASSLRQGGSSANYGYTF. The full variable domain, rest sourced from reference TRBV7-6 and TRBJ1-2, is GAGVSQSPRYKVTKRGQDVALRCDPISGHVSLYWYRQALGQGPEFLTYFNYEAQQDKSGLPNDRFSAERPEGSISTLTIQRTEQRDSAMYRCASSLRQGGSSANYGYTFGSGTRLTVV.

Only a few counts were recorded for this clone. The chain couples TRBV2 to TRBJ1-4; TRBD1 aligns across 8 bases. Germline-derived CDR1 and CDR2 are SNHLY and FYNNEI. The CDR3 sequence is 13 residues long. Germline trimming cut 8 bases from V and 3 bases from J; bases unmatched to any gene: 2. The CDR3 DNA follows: TGTGCCAGCTTGGACAGGGCTAATGAAAAACTGTTTTTT. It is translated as CASLDRANEKLFF.

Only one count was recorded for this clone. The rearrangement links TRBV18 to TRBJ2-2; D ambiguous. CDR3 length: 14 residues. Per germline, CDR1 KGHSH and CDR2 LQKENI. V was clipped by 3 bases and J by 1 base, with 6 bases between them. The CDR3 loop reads CASSPGRNTGELFF. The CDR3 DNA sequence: TGTGCCAGCTCACCTGGCAGGAACACCGGGGAGCTGTTTTTT.

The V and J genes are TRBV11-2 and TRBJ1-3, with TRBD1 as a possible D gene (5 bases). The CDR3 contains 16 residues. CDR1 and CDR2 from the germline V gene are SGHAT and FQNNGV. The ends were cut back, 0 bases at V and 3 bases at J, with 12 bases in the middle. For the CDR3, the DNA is TGTGCCAGCAGCTTAGAAGTTAGGGGCCTTGGAAACACCATATATTTT. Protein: CASSLEVRGLGNTIYF.

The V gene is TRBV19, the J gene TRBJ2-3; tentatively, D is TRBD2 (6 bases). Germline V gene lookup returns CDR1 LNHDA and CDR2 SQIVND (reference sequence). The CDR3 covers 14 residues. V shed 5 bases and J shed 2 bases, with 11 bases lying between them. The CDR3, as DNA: TGTGCCAGTAGTGAAGTAGCGGACACAGATACGCAGTATTTT. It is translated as CASSEVADTDTQYF.

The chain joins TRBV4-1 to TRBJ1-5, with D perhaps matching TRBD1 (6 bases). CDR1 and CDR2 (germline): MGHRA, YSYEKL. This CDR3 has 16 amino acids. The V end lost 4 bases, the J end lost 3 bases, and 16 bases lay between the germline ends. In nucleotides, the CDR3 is TGCGCCAGCAGCCGCGATGGGAGGGGGGACAATCAGCCCCAGCATTTT. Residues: CASSRDGRGDNQPQHF.

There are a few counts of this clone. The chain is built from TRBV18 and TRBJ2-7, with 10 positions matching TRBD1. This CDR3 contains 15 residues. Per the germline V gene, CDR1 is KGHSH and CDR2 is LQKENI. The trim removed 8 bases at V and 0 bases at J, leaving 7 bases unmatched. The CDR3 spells CASRGWTGGSYEQYF. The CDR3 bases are TGTGCCAGCCGAGGGTGGACAGGGGGCTCCTACGAGCAGTACTTC.

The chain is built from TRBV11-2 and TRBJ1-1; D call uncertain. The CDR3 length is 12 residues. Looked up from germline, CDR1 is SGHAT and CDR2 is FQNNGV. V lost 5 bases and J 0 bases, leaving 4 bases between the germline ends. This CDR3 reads CASSLLNTEAFF. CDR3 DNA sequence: TGTGCCAGCAGCCTTCTGAACACTGAAGCTTTCTTT. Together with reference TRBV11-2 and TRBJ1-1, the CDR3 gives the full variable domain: EAGVAQSPRYKIIEKRQSVAFWCNPISGHATLYWYQQILGQGPKLLIQFQNNGVVDDSQLPKDRFSAERLKGVDSTLKIQPAKLEDSAVYLCASSLLNTEAFFGQGTRLTVV.

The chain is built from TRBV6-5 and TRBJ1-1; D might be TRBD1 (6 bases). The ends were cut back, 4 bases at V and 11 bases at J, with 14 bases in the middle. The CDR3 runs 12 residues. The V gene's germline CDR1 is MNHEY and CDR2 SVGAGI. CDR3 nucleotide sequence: TGTGCCAGCAGTTCTAAAGGACAGAAGGCTTTCTTT. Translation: CASSSKGQKAFF.

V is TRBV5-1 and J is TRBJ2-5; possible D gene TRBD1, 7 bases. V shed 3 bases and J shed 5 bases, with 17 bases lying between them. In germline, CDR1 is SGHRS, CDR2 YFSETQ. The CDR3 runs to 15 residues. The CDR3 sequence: CASSSQGGAGETQYF. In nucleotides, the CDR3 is TGCGCCAGCAGCTCTCAAGGGGGCGCGGGGGAGACCCAGTACTTC. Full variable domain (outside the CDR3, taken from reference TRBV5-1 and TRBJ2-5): KAGVTQTPRYLIKTRGQQVTLSCSPISGHRSVSWYQQTPGQGLQFLFEYFSETQRNKGNFPGRFSGRQFSNSRSEMNVSTLELGDSALYLCASSSQGGAGETQYFGPGTRLLVL.